This T cell receptor beta chain is from a study of blood T cell repertoires in COVID-19. Study as a whole: T cells, B-cell-depleted T cells, or PBMCs supplied cDNA or gDNA.

The authors' processing: Nucleated cell number was recorded as an estimate derived from reference gene primer amplification. The protocol was immunoSEQ multiplex PCR, while the TCRdb copy is restricted to in-frame clones and leaves out a portion. That table is the source of V, J and clone size, and D and trimming were worked out from the DNA. The table shows some 130,000 clones, with 70% to 80% occurring only once. The germline V gene has CDR1 SEHNR and CDR2 FQNEAQ (reference sequence). This CDR3 spans 15 amino acids. After removal of 5 bases from V and 0 bases from J, the junction contained 4 bases not matched to a gene.

The sequence came from a man aged 55 to 70 who had recovered from COVID-19. The specimen was peripheral blood. The chain combines TRBV7-9 with TRBJ1-3; the match to TRBD1 covers 7 bases. DNA for the CDR3: TGTGCCAGCAGCCGTGACAGGGTCTCTGGAAACACCATATATTTT. It translates to CASSRDRVSGNTIYF.